This T cell receptor (beta chain) appears in the sequencing data of a study of vaccination effects on CD4 cells after COVID-19. Study observations and caveats: The study found marked clonal contraction of infection- and vaccine-induced clones late after vaccination.

Sequencing was performed with immunoSEQ multiplex PCR; in TCRdb, only in-frame clones are kept and a portion is missing. This table has approximately 74,000 clones, more than 60% appearing once. With regard to this clone: Antigen unknown.

ViraFEST used viral peptide pools to expand antigen-specific CD4+ T cells before sequencing. CD4+ T cells were isolated after around 10 days of culture. Two-dose BNT162b2 or mRNA-1273 vaccination was given to participants. In the cultures, half the medium was exchanged for IL-2 medium on days 3 and 7. With 7 bases clipped from V and 10 bases from J, the junction kept 9 bases outside the gene matches. In germline, CDR1 is MNHEY, CDR2 SVGAGI. This CDR3 has 13 amino acids. V gene TRBV6-5 combines with J gene TRBJ2-1, with 8 positions matching TRBD1. The TCR comes from a human donor who received a COVID-19 vaccine. Specimen: CD4+ T cells from PBMCs cultured with HCoV-OC43 spike peptides, collected after COVID-19 vaccination. This sample's subset: HCoV-OC43 spike overlapping peptide pool stimulation. CDR3 loop: CASTGTGLREQFF. The CDR3 region has the DNA TGTGCCAGCACCGGGACAGGCCTTCGGGAGCAGTTCTTC.